The clone carrying this T cell receptor (beta chain) showed up just once. Its antigen is undetermined. CDR1 is SGHVS and CDR2 is FQNEAQ in the germline V gene. The CDR3 runs 15 residues. These data are taken from a study of cytomegalovirus exposure and HLA in healthy donors. Study-wide results and limits: Later, an analysis showed that TCR beta chains associated with HLA were more clonally expanded than others that were equally common. When analyzed later, a missense DCLRE1C variant was found to be linked to TCR beta V- and J-gene trimming.

Primers included in the PCR were 60 Vbeta and 13 Jbeta primers. Sequencing was performed with immunoSEQ multiplex PCR; in TCRdb, only in-frame clones are kept and a portion is missing. Of about 40,000 clones detected, 86% appear once; the ten largest clones hold 11%. This receptor was taken from a woman between 40 and 50 years old in good health and CMV-seropositive. The sample consisted of PBMCs. The chain joins TRBV7-8 to TRBJ2-1; 16 bases are a match to TRBD2. DNA of the CDR3: TGTGCGGAAGAGGGACTAGCGGGGGGGGTAGATGAGCAGTTCTTC. Protein: CAEEGLAGGVDEQFF.